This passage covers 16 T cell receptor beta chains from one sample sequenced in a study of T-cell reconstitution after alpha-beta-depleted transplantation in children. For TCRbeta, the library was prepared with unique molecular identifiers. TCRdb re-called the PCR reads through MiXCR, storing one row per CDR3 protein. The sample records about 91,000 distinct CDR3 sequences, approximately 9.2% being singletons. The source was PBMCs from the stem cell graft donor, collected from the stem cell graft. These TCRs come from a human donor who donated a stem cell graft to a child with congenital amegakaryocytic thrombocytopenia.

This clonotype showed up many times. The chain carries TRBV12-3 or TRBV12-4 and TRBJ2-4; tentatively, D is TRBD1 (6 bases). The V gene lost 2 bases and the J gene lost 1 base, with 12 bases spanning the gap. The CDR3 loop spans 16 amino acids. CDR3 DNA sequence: TGTGCCAGCAGTTTAACCGGGACATTCGCCAAAAACATTCAGTACTTC. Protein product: CASSLTGTFAKNIQYF.

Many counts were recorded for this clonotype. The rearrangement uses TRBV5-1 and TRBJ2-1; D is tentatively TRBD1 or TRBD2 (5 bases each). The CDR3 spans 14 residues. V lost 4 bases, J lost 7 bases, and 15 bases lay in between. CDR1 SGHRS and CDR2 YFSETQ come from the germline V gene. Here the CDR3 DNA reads TGCGCCAGCAGCAACGGGGACCCCAGGAATGAGCAGTTCTTC. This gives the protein CASSNGDPRNEQFF.

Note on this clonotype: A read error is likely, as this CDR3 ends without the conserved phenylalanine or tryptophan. The CDR3 coding sequence is TGTGCCAGCAGTAACCCGACAGGGGAGAACACTGAAGCTTTCCTT. Its protein is CASSNPTGENTEAFL. This chain links TRBV2 with TRBJ1-1; 8 nucleotides line up with TRBD1. Trimming removed 5 bases from V and 1 base from J; junction bases left unmatched: 6. The CDR3 runs 15 residues. The germline V gene has CDR1 SNHLY and CDR2 FYNNEI.

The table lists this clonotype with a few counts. The CDR3 reads CSARDQGETQYF. In DNA form, the CDR3 reads TGCAGTGCTAGAGATCAGGGAGAGACCCAGTACTTC. The V call is TRBV20-1, the J call TRBJ2-5; perhaps TRBD1 as D (5 bases). The length of the CDR3 is 12 residues. The V and J ends lost 0 bases and 4 bases respectively, with 6 bases between them. Germline CDR1 DFQATT, CDR2 SNEGSKA (reference sequence).

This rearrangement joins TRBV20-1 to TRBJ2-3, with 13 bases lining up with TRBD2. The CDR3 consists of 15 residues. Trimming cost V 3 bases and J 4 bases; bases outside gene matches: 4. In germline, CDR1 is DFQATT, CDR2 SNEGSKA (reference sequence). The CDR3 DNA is TGCAGTGCTAGTGAAACTAGCGGGGGGGCAGATACGCAGTATTTT. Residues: CSASETSGGADTQYF.

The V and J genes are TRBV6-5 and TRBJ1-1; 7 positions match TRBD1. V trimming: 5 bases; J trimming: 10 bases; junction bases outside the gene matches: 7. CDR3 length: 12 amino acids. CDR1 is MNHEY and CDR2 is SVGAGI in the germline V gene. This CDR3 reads CASSRDRDRAFF. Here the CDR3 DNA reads TGTGCCAGCAGTCGAGACAGGGACAGAGCTTTCTTT.

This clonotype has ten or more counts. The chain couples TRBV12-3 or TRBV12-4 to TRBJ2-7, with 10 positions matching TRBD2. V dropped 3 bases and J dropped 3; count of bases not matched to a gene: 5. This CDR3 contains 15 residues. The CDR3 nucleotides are TGTGCCAGCAGTTTTTGGACTAGCGGTTACTACGAGCAGTACTTC. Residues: CASSFWTSGYYEQYF.

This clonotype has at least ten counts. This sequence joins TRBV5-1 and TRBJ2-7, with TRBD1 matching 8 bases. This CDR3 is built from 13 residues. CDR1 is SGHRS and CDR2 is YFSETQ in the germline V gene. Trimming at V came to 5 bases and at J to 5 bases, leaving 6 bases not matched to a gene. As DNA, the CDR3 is TGCGCCAGCAGACCGACAGGGGACCACGAGCAGTACTTC. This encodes CASRPTGDHEQYF.

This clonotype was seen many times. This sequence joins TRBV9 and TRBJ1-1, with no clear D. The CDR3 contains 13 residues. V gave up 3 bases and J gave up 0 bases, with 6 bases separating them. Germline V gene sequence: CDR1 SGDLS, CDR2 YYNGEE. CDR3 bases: TGTGCCAGCAGCGCTGCTGTGAACACTGAAGCTTTCTTT. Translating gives CASSAAVNTEAFF.

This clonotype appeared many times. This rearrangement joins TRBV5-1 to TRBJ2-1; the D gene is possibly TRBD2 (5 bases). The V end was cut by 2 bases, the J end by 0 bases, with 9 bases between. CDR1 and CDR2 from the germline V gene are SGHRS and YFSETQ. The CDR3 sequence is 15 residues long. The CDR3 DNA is TGCGCCAGCAGCTTCAGCGGTCTCTCCTACAATGAGCAGTTCTTC. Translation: CASSFSGLSYNEQFF.

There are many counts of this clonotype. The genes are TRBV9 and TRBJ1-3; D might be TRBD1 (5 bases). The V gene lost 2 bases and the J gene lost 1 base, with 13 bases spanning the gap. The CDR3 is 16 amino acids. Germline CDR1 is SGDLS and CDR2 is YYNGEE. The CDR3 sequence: CASSVDQGMSGNTIYF. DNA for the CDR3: TGTGCCAGCAGCGTGGATCAGGGAATGTCTGGAAACACCATATATTTT.

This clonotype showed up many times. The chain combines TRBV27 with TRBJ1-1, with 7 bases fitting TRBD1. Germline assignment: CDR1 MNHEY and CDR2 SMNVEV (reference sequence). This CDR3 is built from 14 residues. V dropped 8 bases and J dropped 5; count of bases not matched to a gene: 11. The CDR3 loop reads CASGSRGRDTEAFF. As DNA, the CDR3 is TGTGCCAGCGGCTCGAGGGGGCGCGATACTGAAGCTTTCTTT.

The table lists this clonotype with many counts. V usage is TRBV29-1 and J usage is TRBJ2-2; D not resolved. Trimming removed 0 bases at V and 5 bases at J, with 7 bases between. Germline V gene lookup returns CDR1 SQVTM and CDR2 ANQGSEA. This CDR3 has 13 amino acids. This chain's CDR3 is CSVEDTRTGELFF. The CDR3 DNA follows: TGCAGCGTTGAAGATACAAGGACCGGGGAGCTGTTTTTT.

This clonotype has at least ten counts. The CDR3 here is CASSQDEGHNEQFF. In nucleotides, the CDR3 is TGTGCCAGCAGCCAAGATGAAGGGCACAATGAGCAGTTCTTC. The chain joins TRBV4-2 to TRBJ2-1; D not resolved. CDR1 and CDR2 (germline): LGHNA, YNFKEQ. The CDR3 consists of 14 residues. V lost 0 bases to trimming and J lost 5 bases, with 8 bases between them.

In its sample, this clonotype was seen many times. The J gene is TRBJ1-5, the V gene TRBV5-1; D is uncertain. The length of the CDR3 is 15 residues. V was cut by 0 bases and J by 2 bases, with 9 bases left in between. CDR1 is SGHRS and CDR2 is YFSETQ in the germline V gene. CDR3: CASSLAGIRNQPQHF. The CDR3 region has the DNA TGCGCCAGCAGCTTGGCAGGAATCCGCAATCAGCCCCAGCATTTT.

In DNA form, the CDR3 reads TGTGCCAGCAGTTTCTCGGCCGGCACCGGGGAGCTGTTTTTT. Encoded protein: CASSFSAGTGELFF. V gene TRBV7-8 combines with J gene TRBJ2-2; no clear D. The CDR3 loop spans 14 amino acids. Trimming pared 6 bases from V and 4 bases from J, leaving 12 bases between. Germline CDR1 reads SGHVS; CDR2 reads FQNEAQ.